The 3 T cell receptor beta chains in this list originate from one sample, sequenced in a study of T cells in Graves' hyperthyroidism and ophthalmopathy. Template material for amplifying TCR beta CDR3 regions consisted of RNA transcripts. Carried out on the TCR CDR3, a first-round RT-PCR used the HTBI primer set. TCRdb used MiXCR to reprocess the multiplex PCR reads, holding one entry per CDR3 protein. The table lists 600,000 or so distinct CDR3 sequences, approximately 14% of them singletons. The sequencing sample was made of blood. These receptors were obtained from a woman in her 50s with Graves' ophthalmopathy.

This clonotype has ten or more counts. The chain combines TRBV7-2 with TRBJ1-1, with D possibly being TRBD1 (6 bases). CDR1 is SGHTA and CDR2 is FQGNSA in the germline V gene. The CDR3 has 18 residues. V gave up 6 bases and J gave up 0 bases, with 23 bases separating them. Here the CDR3 DNA reads TGTGCCAGCAGGAGCGGGCGGACAGAATTTGACATGAACACTGAAGCTTTCTTT. This translates into CASRSGRTEFDMNTEAFF.

The chain carries TRBV24-1 and TRBJ2-2; D is ambiguous. Germline V lookup: CDR1 KGHDR, CDR2 SFDVKD. Between the trimmed V and J ends, which lost 4 bases and 8 bases, there was a span of 7 bases. The CDR3 totals 12 residues. CDR3 sequence reads: CATSDPVGELFF. The CDR3 coding sequence is TGTGCCACCAGTGACCCGGTTGGGGAGCTGTTTTTT.

This chain joins TRBV19 and TRBJ1-2; a possible D gene is TRBD1 (6 bases). The germline gives CDR1 LNHDA, CDR2 SQIVND (reference sequence). There are 15 residues in the CDR3. V was clipped by 3 bases and J by 2 bases, with 13 bases between them. This chain's CDR3 is CASSIGNTGNYGYTF. CDR3 DNA: TGTGCCAGTAGTATTGGTAATACAGGGAACTATGGCTACACCTTC.